The 21 T cell receptor beta chains reported below all come from one sample, sequenced in a study of T cells in Graves' hyperthyroidism and ophthalmopathy. Researchers took RNA transcripts and amplified the TCR beta CDR3 regions from them. During a first-round RT-PCR of the TCR CDR3, the HTBI primer set was used. TCRdb reprocessed the multiplex PCR reads via MiXCR and lists one record per CDR3 protein. The sample carries a few hundred thousand distinct CDR3 sequences, roughly 14% recorded once. The sample consisted of blood. The receptors originated from a young woman with Graves' hyperthyroidism.

Regarding this clonotype: It may be a read error: a sequence one base away is much more abundant. The chain couples TRBV5-1 to TRBJ2-3; D might be TRBD1 (5 bases). The CDR3 is 14 residues long. Trimming cost V 0 bases and J 6 bases, with 11 bases left between them. Looked up from germline, CDR1 is SGHRS and CDR2 is YFSETQ. The DNA of the CDR3 is TGCGCCAGCAGCTTGGTGAAGCCAGGGGATACGCAGTATTTT. This gives the protein CASSLVKPGDTQYF.

This clonotype was seen a handful of times. The V and J genes are TRBV20-1 and TRBJ1-1; weak D call: TRBD1 (6 bases). Germline lookup yields CDR1 DFQATT and CDR2 SNEGSKA (reference sequence). There are 13 residues in the CDR3. V was clipped by 1 base and J by 5 bases, with 11 bases between them. CDR3 nucleotide sequence: TGCAGTGCTAGAGTTTCCAGGGGTACTGAAGCTTTCTTT. Its protein is CSARVSRGTEAFF.

In its sample, this clonotype was seen many times. The rearrangement uses TRBV10-3 and TRBJ2-1, with 9 bases lining up with TRBD2. Trimming cost V 4 bases and J 2 bases; bases outside gene matches: 6. Germline CDR1 ENHRY, CDR2 SYGVKD. The CDR3 spans 16 residues. DNA for the CDR3: TGTGCCATCAGTGTTTCGACTAGCGGCACCTACAATGAGCAGTTCTTC. Its protein is CAISVSTSGTYNEQFF.

Comment on this clonotype: This clone may be a read error of a much larger clone one base away. The gene calls are TRBV11-2 and TRBJ1-1, with D unclear. CDR3 size: 13 residues. Germline V gives CDR1 SGHAT, CDR2 FQNNGV. The CDR3 bases are TGTGTCAGCAGCTCTCCAAGCAACACTGAAGCTTTCTTT. It translates to CVSSSPSNTEAFF.

This clonotype was counted a few times. The chain has TRBV5-5 and TRBJ1-1, with D unresolved. Germline lookup yields CDR1 SGHKS and CDR2 YYEKEE (reference sequence). This CDR3 has 16 residues. With 0 bases removed from V and 1 base from J, the gap between germline ends came to 13 bases. The CDR3 bases are TGTGCCAGCAGCTTGGGCGTCACCCTGGGGAACACTGAAGCTTTCTTT. Translated, it gives CASSLGVTLGNTEAFF.

This clonotype was recorded many times. The V and J genes are TRBV6-1 and TRBJ2-3; TRBD2 might be the D (6 bases). The CDR3 runs to 14 residues. CDR1 and CDR2 (germline): MNHNS, SASEGT. V was pared by 4 bases and J by 4 bases, with 12 bases between. CDR3 protein: CASSASDLADTQYF. For the CDR3, the DNA is TGTGCCAGCAGTGCTAGCGATTTGGCAGATACGCAGTATTTT.

This clonotype was observed a few times. The chain carries TRBV5-1 and TRBJ2-7; D may be TRBD2 (5 bases). V gave up 4 bases and J gave up 6 bases, with 17 bases separating them. This CDR3 region has 14 residues. Germline CDR1 SGHRS, CDR2 YFSETQ. Written as DNA, the CDR3 is TGCGCCAGCAGCCAAACTTACGGCGGGCCCGAGCAGTACTTC. It yields the protein CASSQTYGGPEQYF.

The V call is TRBV6-5, the J call TRBJ1-3; no clear D gene. Germline V gives CDR1 MNHEY, CDR2 SVGAGI. CDR3 length: 17 amino acids. Trimming took off 0 bases at V and 0 bases at J, with 12 bases between the two ends. The CDR3 bases are TGTGCCAGCAGTTACTCAAGACGGCTATCCTCTGGAAACACCATATATTTT. Its translation: CASSYSRRLSSGNTIYF.

The V gene is TRBV6-5, the J gene TRBJ2-7; D is unresolved. Germline lookup yields CDR1 MNHEY and CDR2 SVGAGI. CDR3 length: 13 amino acids. The ends were cut back, 0 bases at V and 8 bases at J, with 11 bases in the middle. This CDR3 is CASSYSLSVQQYF. In nucleotides, the CDR3 is TGTGCCAGCAGTTACTCGCTGTCTGTTCAGCAGTACTTC.

In this sample, this clonotype turned up many times. The rearrangement links TRBV27 to TRBJ1-2; the match to TRBD1 covers 9 bases. The germline gives CDR1 MNHEY, CDR2 SMNVEV (reference sequence). J gave up 6 bases and V 0 bases, and 14 bases lay outside the gene matches. The CDR3 length is 18 residues. The CDR3 region has the DNA TGTGCCAGCAGTTTATCGCGGGCACAGGGGGCGCCCCGGGATGGCTACACCTTC. Translation gives CASSLSRAQGAPRDGYTF.

The CDR3 coding sequence is TGCGCCAGCAGCCAAGATAAGTCGGGGCATGGCTACACCTTC. It encodes CASSQDKSGHGYTF. The V and J genes are TRBV4-3 and TRBJ1-2, with D tentatively TRBD1 (5 bases). The CDR3 loop spans 14 amino acids. CDR1 LGHNA and CDR2 YSLEER come from the germline V gene. V lost 0 bases and J 6 bases, leaving 11 bases between the germline ends.

The chain has TRBV14 and TRBJ1-2, with no clear D. The CDR3 totals 14 residues. Trimming cost V 0 bases and J 6 bases, with 11 bases left between them. Germline V gene sequence: CDR1 SGHDN, CDR2 FVKESK. The CDR3 is CASSQDWVRDGYTF. In DNA, the CDR3 is TGTGCCAGCAGCCAAGATTGGGTGAGGGATGGCTACACCTTC.

Only a few counts were recorded for this clonotype. This may come from a read error, since a much larger clone is one base off. The V and J genes are TRBV11-1 and TRBJ2-5; D ambiguous. V dropped 5 bases and J dropped 4 bases, with 14 bases sitting between them. CDR3 size: 14 residues. Germline loops: CDR1 SGHAT, CDR2 FQDESV (reference sequence). The CDR3 nucleotides read TGTGCCAGCAGCCGCCCTCCAAGGCCAGAGACCCAGTACTTC. It encodes CASSRPPRPETQYF.

The V call is TRBV25-1, the J call TRBJ1-6, with no clear D. Trimming removed 0 bases at V and 6 bases at J, with 12 bases between. The CDR3 has 16 amino acids. Germline V lookup: CDR1 MGHDK, CDR2 SYGVNS. CDR3 DNA: TGTGCCAGCAGTGAATATTTGGGGTTGGCTAATTCACCCCTCCACTTT. Its protein product is CASSEYLGLANSPLHF. The full variable domain, completed using reference TRBV25-1 and TRBJ1-6, is EADIYQTPRYLVIGTGKKITLECSQTMGHDKMYWYQQDPGMELHLIHYSYGVNSTEKGDLSSESTVSRIRTEHFPLTLESARPSHTSQYLCASSEYLGLANSPLHFGNGTRLTVT.

This clonotype appeared a few times. At one end, the junction sequence differs from germline, possibly due to a read error. The chain uses TRBV12-3 or TRBV12-4 and TRBJ2-1; TRBD2 matches 7 bases. The length of the CDR3 is 15 residues. Here the CDR3 DNA reads TGTGCCAGCAGTTTAATGGGGACTATGAACAATGGGCAGTTCTTC. Its translation is CASSLMGTMNNGQFF.

The J gene is TRBJ2-7, the V gene TRBV7-9, with a weak D call TRBD1 (6 bases). This CDR3 contains 18 residues. V was pared by 3 bases and J by 2 bases, with 23 bases between. The germline CDR1 and CDR2 sequences are SEHNR and FQNEAQ (reference sequence). CDR3 in DNA: TGTGCCAGCAGCTTGGGCCCAACCAACAGGGACGGTCCCTACGAGCAGTACTTC. Translation gives CASSLGPTNRDGPYEQYF.

Many counts were recorded for this clonotype. The chain links TRBV29-1 to TRBJ1-1, with D perhaps TRBD1 (6 bases). V lost 7 bases and J 5 bases, leaving 17 bases between the germline ends. Germline CDR1 and CDR2: SQVTM and ANQGSEA. The CDR3 has 13 amino acids. The CDR3 reads CSAQGQGGTEAFF. In DNA, the CDR3 is TGCAGCGCTCAGGGGCAAGGAGGAACTGAAGCTTTCTTT.

The CDR3 DNA sequence: TGTGCCAGCAGCCAAGTGGGAGGGTACAATGAGCAGTTCTTC. It codes for CASSQVGGYNEQFF. V and J are TRBV3-1 and TRBJ2-1; 7 bases map to TRBD2. This CDR3 region has 14 residues. J lost 4 bases, V lost 1 base, and 1 base had no gene match. Germline CDR1 is LGHDT and CDR2 is YNNKEL (reference sequence).

This clonotype was detected many times. The chain joins TRBV7-3 to TRBJ1-2; the D is unclear. V lost 6 bases to trimming and J lost 4 bases, with 12 bases between them. Looked up from germline, CDR1 is SGHTA and CDR2 is FQGTGA. This CDR3 has 13 residues. The CDR3 nucleotides read TGTGCCAGCAGTTTAGCTGGAGGCTATGGCTACACCTTC. It specifies CASSLAGGYGYTF.

This clonotype came up many times. The V gene is TRBV2, the J gene TRBJ1-5; the D gene is possibly TRBD1 (6 bases). Germline V lookup: CDR1 SNHLY, CDR2 FYNNEI. V gave up 7 bases and J gave up 6 bases, with 16 bases separating them. This CDR3 region has 14 residues. CDR3 amino acids: CASMVGQGSQPQHF. CDR3 DNA: TGTGCCAGCATGGTAGGGCAGGGGAGTCAGCCCCAGCATTTT. The entire variable domain, with the rest obtained from reference TRBV2 and TRBJ1-5, is as follows: EPEVTQTPSHQVTQMGQEVILRCVPISNHLYFYWYRQILGQKVEFLVSFYNNEISEKSEIFDDQFSVERPDGSNFTLKIRSTKLEDSAMYFCASMVGQGSQPQHFGDGTRLSIL.

This clonotype has only a few counts. The CDR3 protein is CSAGRGHRGPSGSSYNEQFF. CDR3 bases: TGCAGTGCCGGACGGGGCCACAGGGGCCCTAGCGGGAGTTCCTACAATGAGCAGTTCTTC. The chain carries TRBV20-1 and TRBJ2-1, with TRBD2 matching over 10 bases. Germline CDR1 is DFQATT and CDR2 is SNEGSKA (reference sequence). There are 20 residues in the CDR3. Trimming at V came to 6 bases and at J to 1 base, leaving 21 bases not matched to a gene.